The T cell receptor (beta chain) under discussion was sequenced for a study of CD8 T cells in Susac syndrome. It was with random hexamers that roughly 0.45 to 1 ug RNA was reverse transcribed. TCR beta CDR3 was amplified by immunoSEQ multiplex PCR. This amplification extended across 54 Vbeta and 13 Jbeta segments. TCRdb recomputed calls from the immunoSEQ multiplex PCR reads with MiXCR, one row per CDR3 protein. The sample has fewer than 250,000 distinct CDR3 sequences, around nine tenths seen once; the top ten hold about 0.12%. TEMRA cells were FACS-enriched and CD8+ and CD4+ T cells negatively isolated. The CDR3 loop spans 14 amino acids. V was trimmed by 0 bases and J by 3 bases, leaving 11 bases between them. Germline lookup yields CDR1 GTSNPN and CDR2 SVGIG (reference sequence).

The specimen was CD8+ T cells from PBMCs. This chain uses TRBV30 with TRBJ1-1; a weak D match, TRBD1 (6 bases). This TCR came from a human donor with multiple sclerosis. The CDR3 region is CAWSVYRAHTEAFF. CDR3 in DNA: TGTGCCTGGAGTGTTTACAGGGCGCACACTGAAGCTTTCTTT.